These 18 T cell receptor beta chains share one sample of origin, sequenced in a study of beta chain features in type 1 diabetes (dated by TCRdb to 2016 to 2019). Results and caveats for the whole study, not just this receptor: In all four CD4+ subsets, TCRB CDR3 length was moderately but significantly shorter in type 1 diabetes patients.

The antigens these receptors bind are not known. Libraries were prepared through the immunoSEQ multiplex PCR assay. The High Capacity cDNA Reverse Transcription Kit was used to reverse transcribe all of the isolated RNA, meaning that expressed TCRB transcripts were what got sequenced. Imported from immuneACCESS, the table was reduced by TCRdb to in-frame sequences with V and J called. These copies leave out some clones; in studies compared against another copy, an unresolved V gene accounts for under half, and the cause of the remainder is not known. The sample includes hundreds of thousands of clones, with 10% to 15% observed a single time. The leading ten clones occupy around 0.022% of the sample. Sequencing was carried out using naive CD4+ T cells from blood. The sample's cell subset or site label, in plain terms: true naive CD4+ T cells. The receptors shown here come from a man younger than 35 with type 1 diabetes.

This rearrangement joins TRBV13 to TRBJ2-2, with 8 positions matching TRBD1. The CDR3 sequence is 16 residues long. J was trimmed by 7 bases and V by 5 bases; bases with no gene match: 12. The V gene's germline CDR1 is PRHDT and CDR2 FYEKMQ (reference sequence). DNA of the CDR3: TGTGCCAGCAGCCCCCTCGGACAGGGAAGGTACGGGGAGCTGTTTTTT. This translates into CASSPLGQGRYGELFF.

This clone occurred a few times. The chain links TRBV4-1 to TRBJ2-1; possible D gene TRBD1, 6 bases. The CDR3 runs to 18 residues. Germline CDR1 is MGHRA and CDR2 is YSYEKL. Trimming cost V 0 bases and J 2 bases, with 17 bases left between them. The DNA of the CDR3 is TGCGCCAGCAGCCAAGATGCGGGCAGGGGCGAACCCTACAATGAGCAGTTCTTC. It translates to CASSQDAGRGEPYNEQFF.

The chain employs TRBV9 and TRBJ1-1; possible D gene TRBD1, 5 bases. Looked up from germline, CDR1 is SGDLS and CDR2 is YYNGEE. The CDR3 has 15 amino acids. V was cut by 0 bases and J by 6 bases, with 15 bases left in between. This chain's CDR3 is CASSVGHGGWAEAFF. CDR3 bases: TGTGCCAGCAGCGTAGGTCATGGGGGATGGGCTGAAGCTTTCTTT.

DNA for the CDR3: TGTGCCAGCAGCCAAGATGAGGCTGGAAACACCATATATTTT. Its translation: CASSQDEAGNTIYF. This chain connects TRBV4-2 to TRBJ1-3, with no clear D. The germline V and J ends were trimmed by 0 bases and 2 bases, with 5 bases remaining between them. CDR1 LGHNA and CDR2 YNFKEQ come from the germline V gene. The CDR3 length is 14 residues.

Worth noting for this clone: This sample also contains other DNA sequences that code for the same CDR3. This sequence joins TRBV2 and TRBJ1-5; tentatively, D is TRBD1 (5 bases). The CDR3 is 14 amino acids. Germline V gene sequence: CDR1 SNHLY, CDR2 FYNNEI. V shed 2 bases and J shed 2 bases, with 7 bases lying between them. The CDR3 sequence is CASSELGGNQPQHF. CDR3 nucleotide sequence: TGTGCCAGCAGTGAACTGGGGGGCAATCAGCCCCAGCATTTT.

This clone was observed a handful of times. Within the sample, other DNA sequences also encode this same CDR3. CDR3 amino acids: CAWGRTGNTEAFF. The CDR3 bases are TGTGCCTGGGGCCGGACAGGGAACACTGAAGCTTTCTTT. The chain recombines TRBV30 with TRBJ1-1; 7 bases agree with TRBD1. The CDR3 has 13 residues. The V gene's germline CDR1 is GTSNPN and CDR2 SVGIG (reference sequence). V trimming: 5 bases; J trimming: 1 base; junction bases outside the gene matches: 4.

The rearrangement links TRBV5-1 to TRBJ2-1, with D possibly TRBD1 on 8 matching bases. Germline CDR1 SGHRS, CDR2 YFSETQ. The CDR3 is 17 amino acids. Trimming pared 4 bases from V and 8 bases from J, leaving 25 bases between. The CDR3 DNA reads as TGCGCCAGCAGCCCGGCTCGATCACGGACAGGGAGGGATGAGCAGTTCTTC. This encodes CASSPARSRTGRDEQFF.

CDR3: CASSLGTSGVDTQYF. The CDR3 DNA reads TGTGCCAGCAGCTTGGGGACTAGCGGGGTAGATACGCAGTATTTT. V is TRBV11-2 and J is TRBJ2-3; the match to TRBD2 covers 13 bases. The CDR3 sequence is 15 residues long. Trimming cost V 3 bases and J 5 bases; bases outside gene matches: 2. Germline lookup yields CDR1 SGHAT and CDR2 FQNNGV.

This chain connects TRBV27 to TRBJ1-2, with D perhaps TRBD1 (6 bases). CDR1 MNHEY and CDR2 SMNVEV come from the germline V gene (reference sequence). CDR3 length: 14 residues. V was shortened by 4 bases and J by 4 bases, with 13 bases between the two germline ends. Here the CDR3 reads CASSSGPDSYGYTF. The DNA for the CDR3 is TGTGCCAGCAGTTCCGGACCGGACAGCTATGGCTACACCTTC.

This clone was seen a handful of times. This rearrangement joins TRBV29-1 to TRBJ2-4, with D possibly being TRBD1 or TRBD2 (5 bases each). Germline lookup yields CDR1 SQVTM and CDR2 ANQGSEA. The CDR3 extends over 13 amino acids. Between the trimmed V and J ends, which lost 5 bases and 7 bases, there was a span of 15 bases. CDR3 DNA sequence: TGCAGCGTTCAAGGGACCCTCGGGAACATTCAGTACTTC. It codes for CSVQGTLGNIQYF.

A few counts support this clone. The chain uses TRBV28 and TRBJ2-3; D unclear. V was trimmed by 4 bases and J by 2 bases, leaving 7 bases between them. Germline V CDR1 and CDR2: MDHEN, SYDVKM. This CDR3 is 13 amino acids long. Here the CDR3 DNA reads TGTGCCAGCAGTTGGCCCTACACAGATACGCAGTATTTT. Protein product: CASSWPYTDTQYF. The variable domain in full, with the rest retrieved from reference TRBV28 and TRBJ2-3, is DVKVTQSSRYLVKRTGEKVFLECVQDMDHENMFWYRQDPGLGLRLIYFSYDVKMKEKGDIPEGYSVSREKKERFSLILESASTNQTSMYLCASSWPYTDTQYFGPGTRLTVL.

The chain uses TRBV4-1 and TRBJ1-2; the D gene is possibly TRBD1 (5 bases). The CDR3 is 15 residues long. Germline V gives CDR1 MGHRA, CDR2 YSYEKL. Trimming pared 0 bases from V and 1 base from J, leaving 9 bases between. CDR3 coding DNA: TGCGCCAGCAGCCAAGAGGCAGGGCATAACTATGGCTACACCTTC. It codes for CASSQEAGHNYGYTF.

This clone showed up many times. The chain joins TRBV30 to TRBJ2-5; 7 nucleotides agree with TRBD1. Germline CDR1 and CDR2: GTSNPN and SVGIG (reference sequence). The V and J ends lost 0 bases and 13 bases, in that order; junction bases with no gene match: 8. This CDR3 contains 12 residues. CDR3 DNA sequence: TGTGCCTGGAGTGTACAGGGGCCTCCGTCGTACTTC. This gives the protein CAWSVQGPPSYF.

This sequence joins TRBV7-9 and TRBJ2-7, with D perhaps given as TRBD1 or TRBD2 (5 bases each). The CDR3 runs to 17 residues. V dropped 1 base and J dropped 6 bases, with 22 bases sitting between them. Per the germline V gene, CDR1 is SEHNR and CDR2 is FQNEAQ (reference sequence). The CDR3 sequence is CASSLDPGPRVKGEQYF. The CDR3 bases are TGTGCCAGCAGCTTAGACCCGGGACCTCGCGTGAAGGGCGAGCAGTACTTC.

This clone appeared a few times. V is TRBV6-5 and J is TRBJ2-2, with TRBD2 as a possible D gene (5 bases). Per the germline V gene, CDR1 is MNHEY and CDR2 is SVGAGI. Trimming stripped 6 bases from V and 0 bases from J, with 11 bases between. CDR3 size: 15 residues. The CDR3 here is CASRDVGTNTGELFF. The DNA of the CDR3 is TGTGCCAGCAGGGATGTCGGGACGAACACCGGGGAGCTGTTTTTT.

This clone was seen only a few times. The rearrangement uses TRBV14 and TRBJ1-1; TRBD1 might be the D (6 bases). CDR1 is SGHDN, CDR2 FVKESK, per germline. The V end lost 4 bases, the J end lost 5 bases, and 17 bases lay between the germline ends. This CDR3 has 15 residues. CDR3 DNA: TGTGCCAGCAGCCCTTTCCAGGGGATCGGGACTGAAGCTTTCTTT. Translation gives CASSPFQGIGTEAFF.

This clone was counted a few times. This chain joins TRBV2 and TRBJ1-1, with D unresolved. Trimming took off 7 bases at V and 1 base at J, with 10 bases between the two ends. The germline V gene has CDR1 SNHLY and CDR2 FYNNEI. This CDR3 has 13 amino acids. The CDR3 DNA is TGTGCCAGCAATGCTAATTCGAACACTGAAGCTTTCTTT. This encodes CASNANSNTEAFF.

This chain connects TRBV2 to TRBJ2-2; D is unclear. The CDR3 is 15 amino acids. From germline, CDR1 is SNHLY and CDR2 FYNNEI. Between the trimmed V and J ends, which lost 1 base and 6 bases, there was a span of 12 bases. The CDR3 region is CASSEVGHVPGELFF. The CDR3 region has the DNA TGTGCCAGCAGTGAAGTGGGCCATGTACCCGGGGAGCTGTTTTTT.